This paragraph covers one T cell receptor (beta chain) sequence. No antigen is known for it. Data came from a NextSeq 550. The Human TCR Profiling Kit (MiLaboratory) was used to make UMI-labeled 5' RACE TRB cDNA libraries. cDNA synthesis used the entire amount of extracted RNA, and PCR amplification then used the entire amount of cDNA produced. Libraries were prepared in parallel with an identical number of PCR cycles. The original pipeline was this. With a requirement of at least two reads per UMI, MIGEC and MiXCR extracted about 52,000 +/- 9,100 unique UMI-labeled TRB cDNA molecules per library. On average, roughly 40,000 +/- 10,000 functional in-frame TRB CDR3 nucleotide clonotypes lacking stop codons were found per library. After each sample was downsampled to 5000 UMI-labeled TRB molecules, VDJtools was used to calculate diversity metrics such as normalized Shannon-Wiener and Chao1. For the central five CDR3 residues, VDJtools calculated physicochemical properties weighted by clonotype size, namely interaction energy, strength, volume and Kidera factor 4. TCRdb reprocessed the reads, so every CDR3 protein sequence counts as one entry and DNA is not shown. In this record, the V and J calls reflect TCRdb's handling and not the investigators' own analysis. The sample's records list some 120,000 distinct CDR3 sequences. 0.59% of the sample belongs to the ten largest clones.

The data were obtained in a study of CXCR3-negative and CXCR3-positive naive CD8 T cells (dated by TCRdb to the late 2010s). Some background on the complete study: In total, roughly 140 million TRB reads were obtained, which works out to roughly 1.5 +/- 0.3 million reads per library. Data from about 10 donors, pooled across two independent experiments, went into the diversity and physicochemical repertoire analyses. TRBV-TRBJ cluster analysis included naive subsets from roughly 5 donors and memory cells from 3 donors. The paper's findings and limits, for the study overall: Repertoire diversity was comparably high in both naive subsets but much lower in memory CD8+ T cells. Because surface CD5, which is linked to self-reactivity in mice, was comparable between the naive subsets, TCR interaction strength was also inferred from the physicochemical properties of TRB CDR3s. Within the same donor, TRBV-TRBJ usage looked similar between naive CXCR3-negative and CXCR3-positive cells, but memory cells had distinct patterns. Compared with CXCR3-negative naive cells, CXCR3-positive naive cells had TRB CDR3s with higher hydrophobicity (lower Kidera factor 4), lower energy, and higher strength and volume indices. Freshly isolated PBMCs were used for most assays because CXCR3 expression went down partially after cryopreservation.

Each CD8+ T cell subset was flow-sorted in triplicate, and some 310,000 cells per subset were placed directly into RLT lysis buffer. To exclude memory contaminants, naive CD8+ T cells were stringently defined as CD45RO-CCR7+CD27+CD95-. Using standard density gradient centrifugation, peripheral blood mononuclear cells were isolated from buffy coats. A FACSAria III was used to flow-sort naive CD8+ T cells into CXCR3-negative and CXCR3-positive populations. Total RNA was extracted from sorted cells using an RNeasy Mini Kit. Reading from cysteine to phenylalanine, the CDR3 counts 12 amino acids. No DNA accompanies this entry. The germline V gene specifies SQVTM as CDR1 and ANQGSEA as CDR2.

The sequenced material came from naive CXCR3+ CD8+ T cells from blood. Taken with the paper, the label for cell subset or site translates to: CD45RO-CCR7+CD27+CD95- naive CD8+ T cells expressing CXCR3 (TNR3+). The rearrangement joined TRBV29-1 to TRBJ2-7; with no DNA, the TCRdb D assignment of TRBD1 cannot be verified. The source is a human donor in good health. Some clones in this sample may be carry-over from other donors' samples. This receptor carries the CDR3 CSVDSPGDEQYF.